Shown below are 31 T cell receptor beta chains from a single sample sequenced in a study of T-cell reconstitution after alpha-beta-depleted transplantation in children. Researchers prepared the TCRbeta library using unique molecular identifiers, the study reports. TCRdb re-called the PCR reads through MiXCR, storing one row per CDR3 protein. The data contain 900,000 or so distinct CDR3 sequences, 15% to 20% of them singletons. The sample in question was PBMCs, mostly from graft donor cells, obtained 360 days after TCRalphabeta/CD19-depleted stem cell transplant. The source of these receptors is a male patient younger than 18 who had a stem cell transplant for acute lymphoblastic leukemia, so the T cells may come from the graft donor.

This clonotype was observed a handful of times. This chain links TRBV5-1 with TRBJ2-3; 9 bases are shared with TRBD2. The germline V gene has CDR1 SGHRS and CDR2 YFSETQ. Trimming took 5 bases from V and 2 from J; bases not matched to a gene: 3. CDR3 length: 14 residues. The CDR3 nucleotides read TGCGCCAGCAGAGCTAGCGGGACCACAGATACGCAGTATTTT. Protein sequence: CASRASGTTDTQYF. Together with reference TRBV5-1 and TRBJ2-3, the CDR3 gives the full variable domain: KAGVTQTPRYLIKTRGQQVTLSCSPISGHRSVSWYQQTPGQGLQFLFEYFSETQRNKGNFPGRFSGRQFSNSRSEMNVSTLELGDSALYLCASRASGTTDTQYFGPGTRLTVL.

V usage is TRBV6-5 and J usage is TRBJ2-4; D is perhaps TRBD2 (7 bases). The V and J ends lost 2 bases and 1 base respectively, with 9 bases between them. CDR3 length: 15 residues. CDR1 and CDR2 (germline): MNHEY, SVGAGI. The CDR3 DNA is TGTGCCAGCAGTTACGGGAGGGGGGCCAAAAACATTCAGTACTTC. This gives the protein CASSYGRGAKNIQYF.

Only a few counts were recorded for this clonotype. This chain uses TRBV5-1 with TRBJ2-2, with 9 bases matching TRBD2. The germline CDR1 and CDR2 sequences are SGHRS and YFSETQ. The CDR3 contains 16 residues. The junction had 11 bases not matched to a gene; V was cut back by 4 bases and J by 7 bases. CDR3 bases: TGCGCCAGCAGCCAAGCTATAGCGGGAGTGATCGGGGAGCTGTTTTTT. It codes for CASSQAIAGVIGELFF.

This chain joins TRBV7-9 and TRBJ2-1; D gene unclear. V was pared by 1 base and J by 13 bases, with 14 bases between. This CDR3 is 13 amino acids long. The V gene's germline CDR1 is SEHNR and CDR2 FQNEAQ (reference sequence). The CDR3 protein is CASSLESAPLQFF. The CDR3 coding sequence is TGTGCCAGCAGCTTAGAAAGTGCCCCCTTACAGTTCTTC.

The chain uses TRBV7-9 and TRBJ1-2; 10 bases fit TRBD1. Per the germline V gene, CDR1 is SEHNR and CDR2 is FQNEAQ (reference sequence). With V trimmed by 1 base and J by 6 bases, 11 bases remained unmatched. The CDR3 sequence is 17 residues long. CDR3 protein: CASSLGRVTGGMDGYTF. CDR3 coding DNA: TGTGCCAGCAGCTTAGGGAGGGTGACAGGGGGCATGGATGGCTACACCTTC. Full variable domain (rest looked up from reference TRBV7-9 and TRBJ1-2): DTGVSQNPRHKITKRGQNVTFRCDPISEHNRLYWYRQTLGQGPEFLTYFQNEAQLEKSRLLSDRFSAERPKGSFSTLEIQRTEQGDSAMYLCASSLGRVTGGMDGYTFGSGTRLTVV.

V gene TRBV27 combines with J gene TRBJ2-7; TRBD1 matches 10 bases. V lost 4 bases, J lost 2 bases, and 5 bases stayed unmatched. Germline values: CDR1 MNHEY, CDR2 SMNVEV (reference sequence). The CDR3 has 15 residues. The CDR3 sequence is CASSSTGTGAYEQYF. CDR3 in DNA: TGTGCCAGCAGTTCGACCGGGACAGGGGCCTACGAGCAGTACTTC.

This chain joins TRBV5-1 and TRBJ2-2, with D perhaps assigned TRBD1 or TRBD2 (6 bases each). This CDR3 is 15 amino acids long. Trimming cost V 0 bases and J 3 bases, with 9 bases left between them. Looked up from germline, CDR1 is SGHRS and CDR2 is YFSETQ. CDR3 protein: CASSLEGEDTGELFF. CDR3 nucleotide sequence: TGCGCCAGCAGCTTGGAGGGGGAGGACACCGGGGAGCTGTTTTTT.

The chain uses TRBV5-1 and TRBJ2-7, with D perhaps matching TRBD1 or TRBD2 (6 bases each). This CDR3 comprises 15 residues. The germline V gene encodes CDR1 SGHRS and CDR2 YFSETQ. V was shortened by 0 bases and J by 1 base, with 11 bases between the two germline ends. Here the CDR3 reads CASSLGGAQSYEQYF. The CDR3, as DNA: TGCGCCAGCAGCTTGGGGGGGGCGCAGTCCTACGAGCAGTACTTC.

This clonotype was detected a few times. The V and J genes are TRBV20-1 and TRBJ2-1; TRBD1 is a possible D gene (5 bases). CDR3 length equals 15 residues. Germline-derived CDR1 and CDR2 are DFQATT and SNEGSKA (reference sequence). Deletions cut 6 bases from V and 6 bases from J, with 21 bases between. CDR3 in DNA: TGCAGTGCGGAAGACCGCCCAGGGAAAGGCAATGAGCAGTTCTTC. Protein product: CSAEDRPGKGNEQFF.

The table lists this clonotype with a few counts. The rearrangement uses TRBV25-1 and TRBJ1-4; 10 bases line up with TRBD1. V shed 6 bases, J shed 8 bases, and the junction held 6 bases outside the gene matches. The CDR3 runs 14 residues. Germline V lookup: CDR1 MGHDK, CDR2 SYGVNS. The chain's CDR3 is CASSLSDRGEKLFF. The CDR3 DNA sequence: TGTGCCAGCAGCCTCTCGGACAGGGGGGAAAAACTGTTTTTT.

The J gene is TRBJ2-1, the V gene TRBV18; D not resolved. CDR3 length equals 13 residues. Deletions cut 4 bases from V and 6 bases from J, with 10 bases between. Germline CDR1 is KGHSH and CDR2 is LQKENI. In DNA form, the CDR3 reads TGTGCCAGCTCACGTTTGGGCCTCAATGAGCAGTTCTTC. It encodes CASSRLGLNEQFF.

The chain employs TRBV12-3 or TRBV12-4 and TRBJ1-3, with D perhaps TRBD1 (6 bases). Between the trimmed V and J ends, which lost 3 bases and 2 bases, there was a span of 11 bases. The CDR3 covers 15 residues. The CDR3 DNA reads TGTGCCAGCAGTTTCCACACAGGGACTGGAAACACCATATATTTT. It specifies CASSFHTGTGNTIYF.

The rearrangement uses TRBV9 and TRBJ2-3; TRBD2 matches 7 bases. Germline CDR1 and CDR2: SGDLS and YYNGEE. The ends lost 0 bases at V and 4 bases at J; junction bases unmatched: 5. This CDR3 region has 15 residues. In DNA form, the CDR3 reads TGTGCCAGCAGCGTAGACGGGAGGCGCCCAGATACGCAGTATTTT. It translates to CASSVDGRRPDTQYF.

The chain carries TRBV5-1 and TRBJ1-6; a weak D match, TRBD1 (6 bases). The germline V gene encodes CDR1 SGHRS and CDR2 YFSETQ. There are 15 residues in the CDR3. Trimming removed 2 bases from V and 8 bases from J, with 14 bases in between. CDR3 amino acids: CASSLLGGADSPLHF. The DNA of the CDR3 is TGCGCCAGCAGCTTATTGGGGGGGGCGGATTCACCCCTCCACTTT.

The chain employs TRBV6-6 and TRBJ2-5; D unresolved. Germline CDR1 is MNHNY and CDR2 is SVGAGI (reference sequence). Trimming removed 7 bases from V and 1 base from J, with 7 bases in between. The CDR3 is 12 residues long. CDR3 sequence: CASKPVQETQYF. The CDR3 DNA is TGTGCCAGCAAGCCCGTCCAAGAGACCCAGTACTTC.

This clonotype was found a few times. The rearrangement links TRBV10-3 to TRBJ2-4; 7 nucleotides align to TRBD2. The ends lost 6 bases at V and 5 bases at J; junction bases unmatched: 4. Germline V gene data show CDR1 as ENHRY and CDR2 as SYGVKD. CDR3 length: 13 amino acids. In DNA, the CDR3 is TGTGCCATCAGGGGGGAGGGTGAAAACATTCAGTACTTC. It specifies CAIRGEGENIQYF.

This chain's CDR3 is CSVEDRGGGYYNEQFF. The CDR3 DNA reads TGCAGCGTTGAAGATCGTGGCGGGGGATACTACAATGAGCAGTTCTTC. The rearrangement uses TRBV29-1 and TRBJ2-1, with TRBD2 identical over 7 bases. Germline values: CDR1 SQVTM, CDR2 ANQGSEA. Germline trimming cut 0 bases from V and 3 bases from J; bases unmatched to any gene: 8. This CDR3 region has 16 residues.

The chain joins TRBV18 to TRBJ2-1, with D possibly called TRBD1 or TRBD2 (7 bases each). In germline, CDR1 is KGHSH, CDR2 LQKENI. V gave up 3 bases and J gave up 2 bases, with 14 bases separating them. The CDR3 consists of 16 residues. Written as DNA, the CDR3 is TGTGCCAGCTCACCCTCCAGGGGGAGGGCCTACAATGAGCAGTTCTTC. It codes for CASSPSRGRAYNEQFF.

This clonotype has just a few counts. The rearrangement links TRBV6-2 or TRBV6-3 to TRBJ2-7; D is undetermined. The CDR3 covers 14 residues. Germline lookup yields CDR1 MNHEY and CDR2 SVGEGT. V lost 0 bases and J 6 bases, leaving 12 bases between the germline ends. CDR3 loop: CASSYSHEQGEQYF. CDR3 bases: TGTGCCAGCAGTTACTCGCATGAGCAAGGCGAGCAGTACTTC.

The CDR3 bases are TGCGCCAGCAGCTGGGACATTAACACCGGGGAGCTGTTTTTT. Residues: CASSWDINTGELFF. J is TRBJ2-2 and V is TRBV5-1; D possibly corresponds to TRBD1 (6 bases). The CDR3 has 14 residues. Trimming took off 3 bases at V and 2 bases at J, with 8 bases between the two ends. Germline V gives CDR1 SGHRS, CDR2 YFSETQ.

The gene calls are TRBV13 and TRBJ2-7; 7 bases are a match to TRBD2. CDR1 and CDR2 from the germline V gene are PRHDT and FYEKMQ (reference sequence). There are 18 residues in the CDR3. V was pared by 0 bases and J by 0 bases, with 11 bases of the junction left unmatched. The CDR3 is CASSLGLFGGSHSYEQYF. The DNA for the CDR3 is TGTGCCAGCAGCTTAGGCCTTTTCGGCGGGAGCCACTCCTACGAGCAGTACTTC.

The rearrangement joins TRBV20-1 to TRBJ2-3, with 8 bases matching TRBD2. V lost 6 bases, J lost 1 base, and 15 bases stayed unmatched. Germline V gene sequence: CDR1 DFQATT, CDR2 SNEGSKA (reference sequence). There are 17 residues in the CDR3. CDR3 region: CSAAGVGSGIGTDTQYF. CDR3 sequence (DNA): TGCAGTGCCGCGGGAGTGGGTAGCGGGATCGGCACAGATACGCAGTATTTT.

This clonotype has a handful of counts. This rearrangement joins TRBV7-8 to TRBJ2-7; possible D gene TRBD2, 5 bases. This CDR3 has 15 residues. V was pared by 1 base and J by 6 bases, with 16 bases between. Germline V gene lookup returns CDR1 SGHVS and CDR2 FQNEAQ. The CDR3 reads CASSLGGWVTSEQYF. CDR3 DNA sequence: TGTGCCAGCAGCTTAGGCGGCTGGGTTACTAGCGAGCAGTACTTC.

The J gene is TRBJ2-6, the V gene TRBV5-1, with D perhaps matching TRBD1 (5 bases). This CDR3 has 14 amino acids. The V end lost 3 bases, the J end lost 2 bases, and 6 bases lay between the germline ends. Per the germline V gene, CDR1 is SGHRS and CDR2 is YFSETQ. CDR3 residues: CASSSGTGANVLTF. DNA for the CDR3: TGCGCCAGCAGCTCAGGGACTGGGGCCAACGTCCTGACTTTC.

V usage is TRBV11-2 and J usage is TRBJ2-5, with D possibly being TRBD1 or TRBD2 (5 bases each). Germline V gene lookup returns CDR1 SGHAT and CDR2 FQNNGV. Trimming left V 3 bases short and J 2 bases short, with 10 bases between. The CDR3 is 14 residues long. CDR3 protein: CASSFGAHQETQYF. The CDR3 DNA reads TGTGCCAGCAGCTTCGGGGCGCATCAAGAGACCCAGTACTTC.

This sequence joins TRBV28 and TRBJ2-3; D is undetermined. The V and J ends lost 4 bases and 2 bases respectively, with 7 bases between them. The CDR3 runs to 13 residues. CDR1 MDHEN and CDR2 SYDVKM come from the germline V gene. CDR3 coding DNA: TGTGCCAGCAGTTGGGCCACCACAGATACGCAGTATTTT. This codes for CASSWATTDTQYF.

This clonotype occurred a few times. V is TRBV7-8 and J is TRBJ2-5, with 10 bases identical to TRBD2. J gave up 4 bases and V 2 bases, and 4 bases lay outside the gene matches. CDR1 is SGHVS, CDR2 FQNEAQ, per germline. The CDR3 loop spans 15 amino acids. The CDR3 spells CASSLTLAGAETQYF. The CDR3 nucleotides read TGTGCCAGCAGCTTAACGCTAGCGGGAGCAGAGACCCAGTACTTC.

In this sample, this clonotype turned up a few times. The V gene is TRBV7-6, the J gene TRBJ2-1, with a tentative D call TRBD2 (6 bases). The V end lost 3 bases, the J end lost 4 bases, and 13 bases lay between the germline ends. Germline V gene lookup returns CDR1 SGHVS and CDR2 FNYEAQ. This CDR3 contains 15 residues. This CDR3 reads CASSLGEAPYNEQFF. The CDR3 DNA sequence: TGTGCCAGCAGCTTGGGGGAGGCCCCTTACAATGAGCAGTTCTTC. Looking up the rest from reference TRBV7-6 and TRBJ2-1 gives the full variable domain: GAGVSQSPRYKVTKRGQDVALRCDPISGHVSLYWYRQALGQGPEFLTYFNYEAQQDKSGLPNDRFSAERPEGSISTLTIQRTEQRDSAMYRCASSLGEAPYNEQFFGPGTRLTVL.

There are a few counts of this clonotype. V gene TRBV6-1 combines with J gene TRBJ2-7; TRBD2 is a possible D gene (6 bases). Trimming stripped 6 bases from V and 0 bases from J, with 21 bases between. The CDR3 loop spans 17 amino acids. The germline CDR1 and CDR2 sequences are MNHNS and SASEGT. The CDR3 protein is CASSLLQLVAASYEQYF. The DNA for the CDR3 is TGTGCCAGCAGCCTTCTCCAACTTGTAGCGGCCTCCTACGAGCAGTACTTC.

The chain carries TRBV29-1 and TRBJ2-7; no firm D call. CDR1 SQVTM and CDR2 ANQGSEA come from the germline V gene. Trimming took off 4 bases at V and 0 bases at J, with 16 bases between the two ends. There are 15 residues in the CDR3. The CDR3 region is CSVVGSSPSSYEQYF. The CDR3 nucleotides read TGCAGCGTTGTGGGGTCGAGCCCAAGCTCCTACGAGCAGTACTTC.

The chain recombines TRBV18 with TRBJ2-5; no definite D call. V was shortened by 2 bases and J by 2 bases, with 12 bases between the two germline ends. Looked up from germline, CDR1 is KGHSH and CDR2 is LQKENI. This CDR3 is built from 15 residues. In nucleotides, the CDR3 is TGTGCCAGCTCACCATTCCTTGCGGATCAAGAGACCCAGTACTTC. Translated, it gives CASSPFLADQETQYF.